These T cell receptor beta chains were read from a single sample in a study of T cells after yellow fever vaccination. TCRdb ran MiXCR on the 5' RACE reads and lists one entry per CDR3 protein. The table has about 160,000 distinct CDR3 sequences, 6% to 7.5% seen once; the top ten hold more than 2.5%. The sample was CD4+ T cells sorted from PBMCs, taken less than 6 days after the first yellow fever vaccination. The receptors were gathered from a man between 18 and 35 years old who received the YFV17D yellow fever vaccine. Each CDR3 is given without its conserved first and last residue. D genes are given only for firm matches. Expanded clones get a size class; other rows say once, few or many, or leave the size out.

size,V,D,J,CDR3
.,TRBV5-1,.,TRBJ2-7,ASSLEVGAYEQY
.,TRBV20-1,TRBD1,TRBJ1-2,SARAWGQGFLGYGYT
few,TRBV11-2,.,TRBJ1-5,ASSLGQRNQPQH
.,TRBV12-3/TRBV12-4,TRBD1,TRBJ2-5,ASSEPTATGDETQY
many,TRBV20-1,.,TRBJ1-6,SARERVSPLH
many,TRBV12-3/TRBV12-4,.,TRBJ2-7,ASRRTSSSYEQY
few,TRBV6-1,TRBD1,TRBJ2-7,ASSVSGGFYEQY
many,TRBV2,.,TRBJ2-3,ASTAEGGTQY
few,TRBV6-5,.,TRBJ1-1,ASSYSGGLTEAF
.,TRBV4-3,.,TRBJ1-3,ASSPGGDSGNTIY
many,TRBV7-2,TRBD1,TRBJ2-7,ASSRDRSYYEQY
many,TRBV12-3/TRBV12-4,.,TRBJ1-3,ASSQQVSGNTIY
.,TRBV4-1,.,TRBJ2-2,ASSQDLERELF
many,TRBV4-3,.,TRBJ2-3,ASSQDVTSTDTQY
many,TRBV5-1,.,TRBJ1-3,ASSLGTGNTIY
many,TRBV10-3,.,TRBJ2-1,AISELGRTYNEQF
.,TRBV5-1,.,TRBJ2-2,ASSRMTDTGELF
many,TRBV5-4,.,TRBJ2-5,ASSPNQETQY
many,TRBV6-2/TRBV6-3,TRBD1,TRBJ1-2,ASTLLWDSWISGARHYGYT
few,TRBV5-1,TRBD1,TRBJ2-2,ASSLEQGSRELF